The T cell receptor (beta chain) described here comes from a study of patients and donors after allogeneic stem cell transplantation. V gave up 3 bases and J gave up 4 bases, with 15 bases separating them. Germline V gene sequence: CDR1 SEHNR, CDR2 FQNEAQ (reference sequence). The CDR3 contains 15 residues. One entry per CDR3 protein, called by TCRdb with MiXCR from the RT-PCR reads. The repertoire consists of about 19,000 distinct CDR3 sequences, with less than 5% occurring once and the leading ten covering roughly 37%. This clonotype was counted a few times. The chain carries TRBV7-9 and TRBJ2-5, with D possibly being TRBD2 (6 bases). Specimen: blood, either unsorted or a sorted T cell fraction (not recorded which). The receptor comes from a human donor who was either an allogeneic HSCT recipient or a stem cell or donor lymphocyte infusion donor (not recorded which). It is not recorded whose cells these are; they may come from a transplant donor. The CDR3 sequence: CASSFPGGGGETQYF. The CDR3 coding sequence is TGTGCCAGCAGCTTCCCCGGGGGTGGGGGAGAGACCCAGTACTTC.